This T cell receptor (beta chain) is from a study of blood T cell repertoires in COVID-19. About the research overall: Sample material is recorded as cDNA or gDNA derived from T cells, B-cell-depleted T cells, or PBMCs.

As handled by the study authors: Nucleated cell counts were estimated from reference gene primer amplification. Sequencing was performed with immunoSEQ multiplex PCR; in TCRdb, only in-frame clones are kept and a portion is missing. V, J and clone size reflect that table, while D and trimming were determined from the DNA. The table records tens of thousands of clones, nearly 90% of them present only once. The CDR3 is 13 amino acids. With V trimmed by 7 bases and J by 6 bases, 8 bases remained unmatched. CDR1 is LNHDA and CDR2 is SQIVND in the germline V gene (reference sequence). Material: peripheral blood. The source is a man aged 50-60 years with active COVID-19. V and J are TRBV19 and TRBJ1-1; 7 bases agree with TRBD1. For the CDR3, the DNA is TGTGCCAGTACCCTGACAGGGATAGCTGAAGCTTTCTTT. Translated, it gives CASTLTGIAEAFF.